The source of this T cell receptor (beta chain) is a study of cytomegalovirus exposure and HLA in healthy donors. On this clone itself: Its target is unknown.

Study conclusions and caveats: In a later analysis, donors in an Asian-associated ancestry cluster reportedly had fewer N-insertions in productive TCRs than the cohort mean.

Vbeta (60) and Jbeta (13) primers were used in the PCR. TCRdb keeps only in-frame clones here, not all; method: immunoSEQ multiplex PCR. The sample lists 170,000 or so clones; 80% to 85% were seen once. The germline CDR1 and CDR2 sequences are MNHEY and SVGAGI. The V end lost 4 bases, the J end lost 2 bases, and 14 bases lay between the germline ends. The CDR3 contains 15 residues. What was sequenced was PBMCs. This receptor was obtained from a man aged 50 or older in good health and CMV-seronegative. The chain links TRBV6-5 to TRBJ1-1; possible D gene TRBD1, 6 bases. The CDR3 nucleotides read TGTGCCAGCAGTTCAGGGGCGACCGGTAACACTGAAGCTTTCTTT. Protein sequence: CASSSGATGNTEAFF.